The TCR beta chain described here comes from a study of T-cell memory formation after mild COVID-19. On the study more broadly: Each donor largely had its own TCR clusters.

This clonotype appeared a few times. As yet, its antigen is unknown. Regarding the study as a whole: Balance between CD4 and CD8 was seen in clones contracting day 15 to 85, and a CD4+ lean was seen in later expanders.

UMIs and sample barcodes were carried by the TCR alpha and TCR beta cDNA libraries that 5'RACE produced using constant-segment primers. TCRdb reprocessed the 5' RACE reads with MiXCR, giving one entry per CDR3 protein. The table lists a few hundred thousand distinct CDR3 sequences, nearly 25% of them singletons. V shed 3 bases and J shed 6 bases, with 9 bases lying between them. From germline, CDR1 is DFQATT and CDR2 SNEGSKA (reference sequence). This CDR3 comprises 13 residues. Sequencing input: PBMCs or a T cell subset sorted from them (not recorded which). The receptor's source is an adult woman who had mild COVID-19 (a few samples of this study predate the infection). Cell type and time point are not known. J is TRBJ1-6 and V is TRBV20-1; TRBD1 might be the D (6 bases). The CDR3 nucleotides are TGCAGTGCTAGTAACAGGGCTAATTCACCCCTCCACTTT. Its protein product is CSASNRANSPLHF.